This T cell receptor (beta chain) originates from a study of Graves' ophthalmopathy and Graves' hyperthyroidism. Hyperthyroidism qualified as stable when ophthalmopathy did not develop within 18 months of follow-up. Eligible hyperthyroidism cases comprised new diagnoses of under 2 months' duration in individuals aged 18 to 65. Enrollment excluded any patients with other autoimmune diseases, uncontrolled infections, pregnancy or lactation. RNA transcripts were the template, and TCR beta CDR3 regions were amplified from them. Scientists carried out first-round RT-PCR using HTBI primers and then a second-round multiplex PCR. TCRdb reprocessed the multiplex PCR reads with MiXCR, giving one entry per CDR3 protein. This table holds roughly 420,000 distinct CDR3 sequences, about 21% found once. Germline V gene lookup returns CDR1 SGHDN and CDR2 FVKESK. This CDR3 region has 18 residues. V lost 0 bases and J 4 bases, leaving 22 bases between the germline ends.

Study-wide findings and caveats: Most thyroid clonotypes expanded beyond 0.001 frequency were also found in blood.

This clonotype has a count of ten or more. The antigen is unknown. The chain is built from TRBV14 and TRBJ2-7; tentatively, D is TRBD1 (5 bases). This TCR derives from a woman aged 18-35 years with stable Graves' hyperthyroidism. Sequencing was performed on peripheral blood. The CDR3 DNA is TGTGCCAGCAGCCAAGATCCTCAGGGTTGGTTCTCTACGTACGAGCAGTACTTC. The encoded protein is CASSQDPQGWFSTYEQYF.